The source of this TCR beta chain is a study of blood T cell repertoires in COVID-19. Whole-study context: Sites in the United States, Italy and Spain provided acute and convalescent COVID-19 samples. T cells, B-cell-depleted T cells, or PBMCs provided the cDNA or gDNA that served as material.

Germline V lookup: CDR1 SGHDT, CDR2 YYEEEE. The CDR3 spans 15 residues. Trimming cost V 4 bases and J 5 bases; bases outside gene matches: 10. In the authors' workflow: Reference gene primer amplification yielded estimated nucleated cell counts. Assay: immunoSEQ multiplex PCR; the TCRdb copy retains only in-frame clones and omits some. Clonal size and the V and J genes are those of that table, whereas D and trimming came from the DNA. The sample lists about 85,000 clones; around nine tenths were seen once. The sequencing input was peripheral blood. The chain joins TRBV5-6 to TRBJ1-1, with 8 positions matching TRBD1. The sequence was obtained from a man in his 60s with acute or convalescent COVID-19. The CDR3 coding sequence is TGTGCCAGCAGCGCGAGGTGGGACAGGCCAACTGAAGCTTTCTTT. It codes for CASSARWDRPTEAFF.